This is a list of T cell receptor beta chains from one sample in a study of cytomegalovirus exposure and HLA in healthy donors. Data came from immunoSEQ multiplex PCR; TCRdb stores just in-frame clones and leaves some out. Of around 200,000 clones listed, roughly 79% are singletons. Sample: PBMCs. The receptors originated from a woman in her thirties in good health and CMV-seropositive. Each CDR3 is given with its conserved first and last residue. Each record gives: V gene, clone size, J gene, CDR3 protein. Expanded clones get a size class; other rows say once, few or many, or leave the size out.

>TRBV30|NA|TRBJ1-1
CAWTRGPEAFF
>TRBV7-9|NA|TRBJ2-1
CASSHGSYNEQFF
>TRBV28|NA|TRBJ2-7
CASQQGGNQGRPYF
>TRBV7-2|NA|TRBJ2-5
CASSLHREETQYF
>TRBV15|NA|TRBJ1-2
CATSRVSFADGYTF
>TRBV28|NA|TRBJ2-2
CASSNSGGTASGELFF
>TRBV5-1|NA|TRBJ2-7
CASSSQGQGYEQYF
>TRBV2|NA|TRBJ1-2
CASTGGQLIYGYTF
>TRBV4-3|NA|TRBJ2-2
CASSQETSSYGELFF
>TRBV28|once|TRBJ2-2
CASSTAGQGIGELFF
>TRBV7-6|NA|TRBJ2-2
CASSPPTPAGRFGELFF
>TRBV7-2|few|TRBJ2-1
CASSKTSPPSYNEQFF
>TRBV11-2|NA|TRBJ2-3
CASRSAATDTQYF
>TRBV7-9|NA|TRBJ1-5
CASSLVGGRGSNQPQHF
>TRBV7-2|NA|TRBJ2-1
CASSLKYRDEVQFF
>TRBV11-2|NA|TRBJ2-7
CASSKNGGTDYEQYF
>TRBV4-3|NA|TRBJ1-3
CASSQPGGIVSGNTIYF
>TRBV5-1|NA|TRBJ1-6
CASSSGQGRSPLHF
>TRBV29-1|NA|TRBJ1-1
CSGMGGISTEAFF
>TRBV10-3|NA|TRBJ2-3
CAIRASTGTDTQYF
>TRBV7-2|NA|TRBJ2-3
CASSQGLAGAEDTQYF
>TRBV6-5|NA|TRBJ1-2
CASSSGATGGGYTF
>TRBV4-1|NA|TRBJ1-6
CASSQGVDSPLHF
>TRBV5-1|NA|TRBJ1-5
CASSLGDSLDQPQHF
>TRBV7-2|NA|TRBJ1-2
CASSLAMSRVGGYTF
>TRBV14|NA|TRBJ2-7
CASSANPGQGGYEQYF
>TRBV9|NA|TRBJ1-2
CASSRTGKGYGYTF
>TRBV1|NA|TRBJ2-2
CTSSLQGVRDGGSGTGELFF
>TRBV6-5|NA|TRBJ1-1
CASSSSQAMNTEAFF
>TRBV5-4|NA|TRBJ2-5
CASRSSGGPQETQYF
>TRBV10-3|NA|TRBJ2-1
CAISESGPAYNEQFF
>TRBV5-1|few|TRBJ2-4
CASSLGSFVAKNIQYF
>TRBV10-2|NA|TRBJ2-7
CASGDMWEQYF
>TRBV7-2|NA|TRBJ1-2
CASSLGQTGNYGYTF
>TRBV14|NA|TRBJ2-2
CASSRARELFF
>TRBV4-3|NA|TRBJ2-2
CASSFGLYTGELFF
>TRBV19|NA|TRBJ1-5
CATVDRGPGQPQHF
>TRBV30|NA|TRBJ1-1
CAWSRVNTEAFF
>TRBV7-9|once|TRBJ1-1
CASSLGSTLNTEAFF
>TRBV6-1|NA|TRBJ1-1
CASRGGDTEAFF
>TRBV27|few|TRBJ2-1
CASTSSLLRRPSYNEQFF
>TRBV7-9|NA|TRBJ2-7
CASSSLDSQYF
>TRBV19|NA|TRBJ2-2
CASNPMNTGELFF
>TRBV9|NA|TRBJ2-1
CASSVGVAGDNEQFF
>TRBV5-1|NA|TRBJ2-5
CASSLGGGGETQYF